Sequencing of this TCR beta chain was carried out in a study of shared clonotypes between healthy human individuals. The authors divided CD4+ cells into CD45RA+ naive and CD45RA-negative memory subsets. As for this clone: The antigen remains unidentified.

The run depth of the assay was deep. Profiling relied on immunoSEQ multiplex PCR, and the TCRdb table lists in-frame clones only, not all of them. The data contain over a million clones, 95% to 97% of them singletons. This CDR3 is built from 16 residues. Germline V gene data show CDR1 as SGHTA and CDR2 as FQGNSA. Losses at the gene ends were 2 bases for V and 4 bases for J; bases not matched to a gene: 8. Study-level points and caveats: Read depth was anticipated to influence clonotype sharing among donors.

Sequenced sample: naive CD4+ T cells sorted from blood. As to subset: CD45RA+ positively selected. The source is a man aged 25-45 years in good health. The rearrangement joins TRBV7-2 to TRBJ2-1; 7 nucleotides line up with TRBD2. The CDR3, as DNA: TGTGCCAGCAGCTTACAAGGGGCGCGGGGGTACAATGAGCAGTTCTTC. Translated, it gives CASSLQGARGYNEQFF.